This is a list of T cell receptor beta chains from one sample in a study of patients and donors after allogeneic stem cell transplantation. TCRdb used MiXCR to reprocess the RT-PCR reads, holding one entry per CDR3 protein. The table has about 110,000 distinct CDR3 sequences, roughly 37% seen once. The sequenced sample consisted of blood, either unsorted or a sorted T cell fraction (not recorded which). Receptors were obtained from a human donor who was either an allogeneic HSCT recipient or a stem cell or donor lymphocyte infusion donor (not recorded which). It is not recorded whose cells these are; they may come from a transplant donor. CDR3s include the opening cysteine and the closing phenylalanine or tryptophan. D genes are given only for firm matches. Not every row has a clone size; where given, it reads once, few, many or a size class.

abundance: few
j_gene: TRBJ2-7
d_gene: TRBD2
v_gene: TRBV7-9
CDR3nt: TGTGCCAGCAGCTTACCTCTAGCGGGAGGCGAGCAGTACTTC
CDR3aa: CASSLPLAGGEQYF

abundance: NA
j_gene: TRBJ2-7
d_gene: TRBD2
v_gene: TRBV20-1
CDR3nt: TGCAGTGCCAGTCTAGGGGCGGGAGGGCCGAAAGAGCAGTACTTC
CDR3aa: CSASLGAGGPKEQYF

abundance: NA
j_gene: TRBJ1-3
d_gene: NA
v_gene: TRBV28
CDR3nt: TGTGCCAGCACCCTAGGTGGCAGCTTGACTGGAAACACCATATATTTT
CDR3aa: CASTLGGSLTGNTIYF

abundance: few
j_gene: TRBJ1-4
d_gene: NA
v_gene: TRBV15
CDR3nt: TGTGCCACCAGCAGAGGGGGAGGGGAAAAACTGTTTTTT
CDR3aa: CATSRGGGEKLFF

abundance: few
j_gene: TRBJ1-6
d_gene: NA
v_gene: TRBV11-2
CDR3nt: TGTGCCAGCAGCTTTAATTCACCCCTCCACTTT
CDR3aa: CASSFNSPLHF

abundance: few
j_gene: TRBJ1-4
d_gene: TRBD1
v_gene: TRBV12-3/TRBV12-4
CDR3nt: TGTGCCAGCAGTTTGACAGGGAAGGGTGAAAAACTGTTTTTT
CDR3aa: CASSLTGKGEKLFF

abundance: NA
j_gene: TRBJ2-3
d_gene: NA
v_gene: TRBV12-3/TRBV12-4
CDR3nt: TGTGCCAGCAGTCCCTTCTCGGGGACGGCAGATACGCAGTATTTT
CDR3aa: CASSPFSGTADTQYF

abundance: NA
j_gene: TRBJ1-1
d_gene: TRBD1
v_gene: TRBV2
CDR3nt: TGTGCCAGCAGTGAAAGGGGGCTAAGGAACACTGAAGCTTTCTTT
CDR3aa: CASSERGLRNTEAFF

abundance: few
j_gene: TRBJ1-6
d_gene: NA
v_gene: TRBV4-3
CDR3nt: TGCGCCAGCAGCCCCCGGGAGGGAGACACCCTCCACTTT
CDR3aa: CASSPREGDTLHF

abundance: NA
j_gene: TRBJ1-5
d_gene: TRBD1
v_gene: TRBV20-1
CDR3nt: TGCAGTGCTGGCGCCAGGACAGGGGGGAATCAGCCCCAGCATTTT
CDR3aa: CSAGARTGGNQPQHF

abundance: few
j_gene: TRBJ1-6
d_gene: NA
v_gene: TRBV7-2
CDR3nt: TGTGCCAGCAGCTATAGGGGGACTACTAATTCACCCCTCCACTTT
CDR3aa: CASSYRGTTNSPLHF

abundance: few
j_gene: TRBJ1-4
d_gene: NA
v_gene: TRBV20-1
CDR3nt: TGCAGTGCTACGACCGTATCGCTTGAAAAACTGTTTTTT
CDR3aa: CSATTVSLEKLFF

abundance: NA
j_gene: TRBJ2-1
d_gene: TRBD2
v_gene: TRBV7-3
CDR3nt: TGTGCCAGCAGCTTTCTAGCGGGGGGCCCCAATGAGCAGTTCTTC
CDR3aa: CASSFLAGGPNEQFF

abundance: few
j_gene: TRBJ2-7
d_gene: NA
v_gene: TRBV20-1
CDR3nt: TGCAGTGCTAGAGTCGGCGGAAGATTCTACGAGCAGTACTTC
CDR3aa: CSARVGGRFYEQYF

abundance: NA
j_gene: TRBJ1-5
d_gene: NA
v_gene: TRBV20-1
CDR3nt: TGCAGTGCTAGACCCGCAGCTTGGGAAATGATGGGCAATCAGCCCCAGCATTTT
CDR3aa: CSARPAAWEMMGNQPQHF

abundance: NA
j_gene: TRBJ2-1
d_gene: NA
v_gene: TRBV20-1
CDR3nt: TGCAGTGCTAGATTGTGGCCAATGGGCGGCTCCTACAATGAGCAGTTCTTC
CDR3aa: CSARLWPMGGSYNEQFF

abundance: NA
j_gene: TRBJ2-4
d_gene: NA
v_gene: TRBV6-6
CDR3nt: TGTGCCAGCAGTTACGACCGAATAGCCAAAAACATTCAGTACTTC
CDR3aa: CASSYDRIAKNIQYF

abundance: NA
j_gene: TRBJ2-3
d_gene: TRBD2
v_gene: TRBV20-1
CDR3nt: TGCAGTGCGGTACTAGCGGGAGGCACAGATACGCAGTATTTT
CDR3aa: CSAVLAGGTDTQYF

abundance: NA
j_gene: TRBJ1-3
d_gene: NA
v_gene: TRBV29-1
CDR3nt: TGCAGCGTTGAAGATGGCACCCGCCGAAACACCATATATTTT
CDR3aa: CSVEDGTRRNTIYF

abundance: NA
j_gene: TRBJ1-1
d_gene: NA
v_gene: TRBV7-2
CDR3nt: TGTGCCAGCAGCTTAGATCGGGTTCCCACTGAAGCTTTCTTT
CDR3aa: CASSLDRVPTEAFF

abundance: many
j_gene: TRBJ1-2
d_gene: NA
v_gene: TRBV6-6
CDR3nt: TGTGCCAGCAGTCCCTGGACAGCTAACTATGGCTACACCTTC
CDR3aa: CASSPWTANYGYTF

abundance: NA
j_gene: TRBJ2-2
d_gene: NA
v_gene: TRBV28
CDR3nt: TGTGCCAGCAGTTCCCGATCGTACCCAGGGACCGCGAACACCGGGGAGCTGTTTTTT
CDR3aa: CASSSRSYPGTANTGELFF

abundance: few
j_gene: TRBJ1-6
d_gene: TRBD1
v_gene: TRBV29-1
CDR3nt: TGCAGCGCCCGGGACAGATATAATTCACCCCTCCACTTT
CDR3aa: CSARDRYNSPLHF

abundance: many
j_gene: TRBJ1-1
d_gene: NA
v_gene: TRBV5-5
CDR3nt: TGTGCCAGAACAATAGCTTTCTTT
CDR3aa: CARTIAFF

abundance: NA
j_gene: TRBJ1-1
d_gene: TRBD1
v_gene: TRBV9
CDR3nt: TGTGCCAGCAGGGGACAGGGAGGGGATGAAGCTTTCTTT
CDR3aa: CASRGQGGDEAFF

abundance: NA
j_gene: TRBJ1-1
d_gene: NA
v_gene: TRBV4-3
CDR3nt: TGCGCCAGCAGCCAAGATGGCGGAACCGAAGCTTTCTTT
CDR3aa: CASSQDGGTEAFF

abundance: few
j_gene: TRBJ1-2
d_gene: NA
v_gene: TRBV29-1
CDR3nt: TGCAGCGTTGGGATGTCAGGGGCTAACTATGGCTACACCTTC
CDR3aa: CSVGMSGANYGYTF

abundance: NA
j_gene: TRBJ2-1
d_gene: TRBD2
v_gene: TRBV7-2
CDR3nt: TGTGCCAGCAGCTTAGTCCCTCCGGGCGGGAGTTATAATGAGCAGTTCTTC
CDR3aa: CASSLVPPGGSYNEQFF

abundance: few
j_gene: TRBJ2-7
d_gene: NA
v_gene: TRBV12-3/TRBV12-4
CDR3nt: TGTGCCAGCAGTTCCCCGGGTAAACAGTACTTC
CDR3aa: CASSSPGKQYF

abundance: once
j_gene: TRBJ2-2
d_gene: NA
v_gene: TRBV20-1
CDR3nt: TGCAGTGCTAGGCGCGGGAAATACGGGGAGCTGTTTTTT
CDR3aa: CSARRGKYGELFF

abundance: few
j_gene: TRBJ1-3
d_gene: NA
v_gene: TRBV28
CDR3nt: TGTGCCAGCAGTTCCCCCCAGGGTTCTCTCTCTGGAAACACCATATATTTT
CDR3aa: CASSSPQGSLSGNTIYF

abundance: NA
j_gene: TRBJ1-1
d_gene: TRBD1
v_gene: TRBV28
CDR3nt: TGTGCCAGCAGGCCAGGGGGCTACACTGAAGCTTTCTTT
CDR3aa: CASRPGGYTEAFF

abundance: NA
j_gene: TRBJ1-4
d_gene: NA
v_gene: TRBV3-1
CDR3nt: TGTGCCAGCACCCAAAACGATCCTTATGAAAAACTGTTTTTT
CDR3aa: CASTQNDPYEKLFF

abundance: NA
j_gene: TRBJ1-2
d_gene: NA
v_gene: TRBV20-1
CDR3nt: TGCAGTGCCAAAGGAGGGCGAATTAGCTATGGCTACACCTTC
CDR3aa: CSAKGGRISYGYTF

abundance: few
j_gene: TRBJ1-2
d_gene: NA
v_gene: TRBV28
CDR3nt: TGTGCCAGCAGTTACCGGGGGGCGCCGGATGGCTACACCTTC
CDR3aa: CASSYRGAPDGYTF

abundance: NA
j_gene: TRBJ1-5
d_gene: NA
v_gene: TRBV20-1
CDR3nt: TGCAGTGCTAGATTAACGGGCAATCAGCCCCAGCATTTT
CDR3aa: CSARLTGNQPQHF

abundance: NA
j_gene: TRBJ2-1
d_gene: NA
v_gene: TRBV20-1
CDR3nt: TGCAGTGCTAGAGATCCCAAGTACAATGAGCAGTTCTTC
CDR3aa: CSARDPKYNEQFF